This entry lists 20 T cell receptor beta chains sequenced from one sample in a study of blood T cell repertoires in COVID-19. Sequenced by immunoSEQ multiplex PCR; TCRdb stores in-frame clones only, minus some. The table lists 300,000 to 450,000 clones, 87% of them singletons, with approximately 1% in the top ten. Sequencing input: PBMCs or T cells enriched from blood (not recorded which). These receptors all stem from a woman in her 30s who had recovered from COVID-19.

The DNA of the CDR3 is TGTGCCAGCAGCCCCTACGGGGGGGAGGATCAGCCCCAGCATTTT. Its protein product is CASSPYGGEDQPQHF. The chain has TRBV11-2 and TRBJ1-5; D may be TRBD1 (5 bases). CDR1 is SGHAT, CDR2 FQNNGV, per germline. The CDR3 contains 15 residues. Trimming removed 5 bases from V and 5 bases from J, with 16 bases in between.

The rearrangement links TRBV21-1 to TRBJ2-3; the D call TRBD1 from the table was never checked on the DNA. TRBV21-1 is labeled a pseudogene. This CDR3 spans 14 amino acids. The CDR3 loop is CASSVDRGSDTQYF. The CDR3, as DNA: TGTGCCAGCAGCGTCGACAGGGGTTCAGATACGCAGTATTTT.

The chain combines TRBV6-4 with TRBJ2-3, with D perhaps matching TRBD2 (5 bases). Trimming took 5 bases from V and 0 from J, leaving 9 bases between them. Germline V CDR1 and CDR2: MRHNA, SNTAGT. This CDR3 region has 14 residues. The CDR3 DNA reads TGTGCCAGCAGTCGGACTGACAGCACAGATACGCAGTATTTT. It yields the protein CASSRTDSTDTQYF.

J is TRBJ2-5 and V is TRBV10-3; D might be TRBD2 (5 bases). Trimming took off 10 bases at V and 0 bases at J, with 9 bases between the two ends. The CDR3 length is 12 residues. CDR1 is ENHRY, CDR2 SYGVKD, per germline. CDR3 in DNA: TGTGCCACCCGGGGATACCAAGAGACCCAGTACTTC. Protein sequence: CATRGYQETQYF.

This chain uses TRBV28 with TRBJ1-2, with 7 bases fitting TRBD1. The CDR3 has 13 residues. Losses at the gene ends were 5 bases for V and 4 bases for J; bases not matched to a gene: 4. Looked up from germline, CDR1 is MDHEN and CDR2 is SYDVKM. DNA of the CDR3: TGTGCCAGCAGTGGAGACAGGGCCTATGGCTACACCTTC. The encoded protein is CASSGDRAYGYTF.

The chain links TRBV15 to TRBJ1-5, with D perhaps TRBD1 (5 bases). Germline assignment: CDR1 LNHNV and CDR2 YYDKDF (reference sequence). The CDR3 has 16 residues. V dropped 3 bases and J dropped 7 bases, with 19 bases sitting between them. CDR3 amino acids: CATSSEGYRQGQPQHF. The CDR3 coding sequence is TGTGCCACCAGCAGTGAAGGGTACCGGCAGGGACAGCCCCAGCATTTT.

The V gene is TRBV24-1, the J gene TRBJ2-4; TRBD2 matches at 8 bases. Germline CDR1 is KGHDR and CDR2 is SFDVKD. The CDR3 consists of 14 residues. V shed 5 bases and J 7 bases; nucleotides not matched to a gene: 6. CDR3 sequence (DNA): TGTGCCACCAGTGGGCGGGGGGAAGCGAACATTCAGTACTTC. This translates into CATSGRGEANIQYF.

The chain links TRBV28 to TRBJ2-4; 7 nucleotides align to TRBD1. With 3 bases clipped from V and 0 bases from J, the junction kept 8 bases outside the gene matches. The CDR3 sequence is 17 residues long. CDR1 is MDHEN, CDR2 SYDVKM, per germline. This CDR3 is CASSLSTGVLAKNIQYF. CDR3 DNA: TGTGCCAGCAGTTTGAGTACAGGGGTTCTAGCCAAAAACATTCAGTACTTC.

V and J are TRBV30 and TRBJ1-4; TRBD1 matches at 7 bases. Germline CDR1 reads GTSNPN; CDR2 reads SVGIG (reference sequence). Unmatched junction bases numbered 11, after V lost 2 bases and J lost 11 bases. CDR3 length: 14 amino acids. The CDR3 DNA reads as TGTGCCTGGAGTTCACGGGACAGTAGTGAGAAACTGTTTTTT. Amino acid sequence: CAWSSRDSSEKLFF.

The CDR3 is CASSLGAGAGEQYF. The CDR3, as DNA: TGTGCCAGCAGCTTAGGGGCGGGGGCAGGGGAGCAGTACTTC. The V call is TRBV7-6, the J call TRBJ2-7, with D perhaps TRBD2 (7 bases). CDR3 size: 14 residues. V was cut by 1 base and J by 7 bases, with 14 bases left in between. Germline values: CDR1 SGHVS, CDR2 FNYEAQ.

This rearrangement joins TRBV30 to TRBJ1-5; 9 nucleotides agree with TRBD1. J lost 2 bases, V lost 0 bases, and 2 bases had no gene match. Germline CDR1 reads GTSNPN; CDR2 reads SVGIG (reference sequence). The CDR3 runs 15 residues. CDR3 sequence reads: CAWSVGTGRNQPQHF. The CDR3 DNA is TGTGCCTGGAGTGTAGGGACAGGGCGCAATCAGCCCCAGCATTTT.

This clone was recorded once. This chain uses TRBV27 with TRBJ2-2, with 9 nucleotides matching TRBD1. The CDR3 loop spans 15 amino acids. J gave up 5 bases and V 4 bases, and 5 bases lay outside the gene matches. CDR1 is MNHEY and CDR2 is SMNVEV in the germline V gene (reference sequence). CDR3 nucleotides: TGTGCCAGCAGTTCGTACAGGGGGCAGACCGGGGAGCTGTTTTTT. It yields the protein CASSSYRGQTGELFF.

The V and J genes are TRBV3-1 (or the pseudogene TRBV3-2) and TRBJ2-7; tentatively, D is TRBD1 (6 bases). This CDR3 region has 15 residues. V lost 0 bases and J 5 bases, leaving 14 bases between the germline ends. CDR1 is LGHDT, CDR2 YNNKEL, per germline (reference sequence). CDR3 amino acids: CASSQDNRVTHEQYF. The CDR3 region has the DNA TGTGCCAGCAGCCAAGATAACAGGGTGACCCACGAGCAGTACTTC.

The chain is built from TRBV11-2 and TRBJ1-2; 10 bases are a match to TRBD1. Germline trimming cut 5 bases from V and 4 bases from J; bases unmatched to any gene: 16. In germline, CDR1 is SGHAT, CDR2 FQNNGV. The CDR3 spans 18 residues. CDR3 sequence reads: CASSAHRDRGAPSYGYTF. DNA of the CDR3: TGTGCCAGCAGCGCACACCGGGACAGGGGAGCCCCATCCTATGGCTACACCTTC.

The chain is built from TRBV9 and TRBJ2-3; the match to TRBD2 covers 12 bases. The J segment lost 3 bases and the V segment lost 3 bases, leaving 5 bases of the junction unmatched. The CDR3 loop spans 16 amino acids. Germline CDR1 and CDR2: SGDLS and YYNGEE. CDR3 amino acids: CASSALAGGVTDTQYF. In nucleotides, the CDR3 is TGTGCCAGCAGCGCCCTAGCGGGGGGGGTTACAGATACGCAGTATTTT.

CDR3 DNA sequence: TGTGCTAGTGGTTTGAGTGGGGCCTCTGGAAACACCATATATTTT. Translating gives CASGLSGASGNTIYF. The V and J genes are TRBV12-5 and TRBJ1-3; D perhaps matches TRBD1 (5 bases). Germline V gene data show CDR1 as LGHNT and CDR2 as FRNRAP. This CDR3 is built from 15 residues. V was cut by 2 bases and J by 0 bases, with 8 bases left in between. The full variable domain, rest sourced from reference TRBV12-5 and TRBJ1-3, is DARVTQTPRHKVTEMGQEVTMRCQPILGHNTVFWYRQTMMQGLELLAYFRNRAPLDDSGMPKDRFSAEMPDATLATLKIQPSEPRDSAVYFCASGLSGASGNTIYFGEGSWLTVV.

This chain connects TRBV4-3 to TRBJ1-1, with 8 bases lining up with TRBD1. The V and J ends lost 3 bases and 3 bases, in that order; junction bases with no gene match: 6. The CDR3 is 15 residues long. The V gene's germline CDR1 is LGHNA and CDR2 YSLEER. The CDR3 bases are TGCGCCAGCAGCCACCAGACAGGGGAAGACACTGAAGCTTTCTTT. Residues: CASSHQTGEDTEAFF.

The chain employs TRBV27 and TRBJ1-5; weak D call: TRBD1 (5 bases). Germline CDR1 and CDR2: MNHEY and SMNVEV (reference sequence). The CDR3 covers 13 residues. V was trimmed by 6 bases and J by 4 bases, leaving 10 bases between them. The CDR3 DNA follows: TGTGCCAGCAGCTCAGGGCGGAATCAGCCCCAGCATTTT. This gives the protein CASSSGRNQPQHF.

The chain combines TRBV6-5 with TRBJ2-1, with 11 bases matching TRBD1. The CDR3 length is 15 residues. The trim removed 8 bases at V and 0 bases at J, leaving 3 bases unmatched. Germline CDR1 is MNHEY and CDR2 is SVGAGI. Here the CDR3 reads CASQDRGHSYNEQFF. The DNA for the CDR3 is TGTGCCAGCCAGGACAGGGGGCACTCCTACAATGAGCAGTTCTTC.

The chain recombines TRBV5-8 with TRBJ2-5; D perhaps matches TRBD2 (5 bases). Per the germline V gene, CDR1 is SGHTS and CDR2 is YDEGEE. V was cut by 5 bases and J by 1 base, with 12 bases left in between. CDR3 length: 14 residues. CDR3 loop: CASRARGLQETQYF. The CDR3 nucleotides read TGTGCCAGCAGGGCGAGAGGACTCCAAGAGACCCAGTACTTC.